Below are 5 T cell receptor beta chains sequenced from a single sample in a study of regulatory T cells in long-lasting Graves disease. Arm-PCR of CDR3 regions and iRepertoire HTBI primers were the basis on which TCR beta libraries were built. In TCRdb, the multiplex PCR reads were re-called with MiXCR into one record per CDR3 protein. The sample has 550,000 to 600,000 distinct CDR3 sequences; around 15% are singletons. The time point is: newly diagnosed GD, antithyroid drugs for less than 3 months. Preparation of the TCR library used RNA extracted from PBMCs. These data are also associated with another study on T cells in Graves' hyperthyroidism and ophthalmopathy.

The sequences come from peripheral blood mononuclear cells (PBMCs), collected at new diagnosis, from a patient treated with antithyroid drugs. These receptors all stem from a man younger than 35 with Graves disease.

Remarks on this clonotype: This could be a read error, since a much larger clone is one nucleotide away. The V and J genes are TRBV5-1 and TRBJ2-1; possibly TRBD1 for D (6 bases). Germline CDR1 and CDR2: SGHRS and YFSETQ. V lost 4 bases, J lost 9 bases, and 20 bases lay in between. The CDR3 has 15 amino acids. The chain's CDR3 is CASSRTDGQSGEQFF. CDR3 bases: TGCGCCAGCAGCCGAACAGACGGACAGTCAGGTGAGCAGTTCTTC.

DNA for the CDR3: TGTGCCAGCAGTCCTCATGGCAGGGGACGCACAGATACGCAGTATTTT. Its translation: CASSPHGRGRTDTQYF. V and J are TRBV28 and TRBJ2-3; D might be TRBD1 (6 bases). V dropped 5 bases and J dropped 1 base, with 16 bases sitting between them. The germline V gene has CDR1 MDHEN and CDR2 SYDVKM. There are 16 residues in the CDR3.

This chain joins TRBV30 and TRBJ2-6; D is unresolved. Germline V gene data show CDR1 as GTSNPN and CDR2 as SVGIG (reference sequence). V gave up 2 bases and J gave up 4 bases, with 6 bases separating them. The CDR3 totals 13 residues. CDR3 residues: CAWSPLGANVLTF. Here the CDR3 DNA reads TGTGCCTGGAGTCCCCTAGGGGCCAACGTCCTGACTTTC.

As to this clonotype: A much larger clone lies one base from this, so it may be a read error. J is TRBJ2-7 and V is TRBV7-9; 7 bases agree with TRBD2. Trimming removed 8 bases from V and 2 bases from J; junction bases left unmatched: 12. The CDR3 has 15 residues. Germline values: CDR1 SEHNR, CDR2 FQNEAQ (reference sequence). CDR3 DNA: TGTGCCAGCGCTTGGGAGGGGCCATCTCCCTACGAGCAGTACTTC. Amino acids: CASAWEGPSPYEQYF.

The rearrangement joins TRBV24-1 to TRBJ2-1, with unresolved D. The ends were cut back, 0 bases at V and 9 bases at J, with 17 bases in the middle. CDR1 KGHDR and CDR2 SFDVKD come from the germline V gene. This CDR3 has 16 residues. The CDR3 sequence is CATSDLPGALGSEQFF. The CDR3 DNA reads TGTGCCACCAGTGATTTGCCGGGCGCCTTGGGCAGTGAGCAGTTCTTC.